These 9 T cell receptor beta chains came from one sample sequenced in a study of T cell repertoires in aging, cancer and after chemotherapy. TCR beta rearrangements were amplified from peripheral blood genomic DNA. Multiplex touch-down PCR with TRB-A/B primers amplified rearranged V-D-J TRB sequences. TCRdb re-called the multiplex PCR reads with MiXCR, one entry per CDR3 protein. The table records just over 4,000 distinct CDR3 sequences, over 25% of them present only once. What was sequenced was blood. The origin of the receptors is a human donor in good health.

This clonotype rates as medium-sized. The chain is built from TRBV6-5 and TRBJ1-2; D not resolved. The CDR3 is 12 residues long. V dropped 5 bases and J dropped 2 bases, with 6 bases sitting between them. The V gene's germline CDR1 is MNHEY and CDR2 SVGAGI. The CDR3 is CASSGSNYGYTF. In nucleotides, the CDR3 is TGTGCCAGCAGTGGTTCAAACTATGGCTACACCTTC.

This clonotype was observed a handful of times. This sequence joins TRBV5-7 and TRBJ1-2; 12 nucleotides line up with TRBD1. TRBV5-7 is treated as an ORF (open reading frame) with a function not yet certain. V was clipped by 2 bases and J by 8 bases; unmatched bases: 10. The CDR3 is 16 amino acids. DNA for the CDR3: TGTGCCAGCAGCTTTCTCGGGACAGGGGGCGTGAAGGGCTACACCTTC. Protein: CASSFLGTGGVKGYTF.

With regard to this clonotype: The junction differs from germline at one of its ends, possibly a read error. This chain uses TRBV18 with TRBJ1-4; the D gene is possibly TRBD1 (6 bases). The CDR3 sequence is 17 residues long. In germline, CDR1 is KGHSH, CDR2 LQKENI. The CDR3 coding sequence is TGTGTCAGCTCACCACCCCAAGGGGGGGCGCGAGTTGAAAAACTGTTTTTT. Translated: CVSSPPQGGARVEKLFF.

The chain has TRBV18 and TRBJ1-4; D is ambiguous. Germline CDR1 reads KGHSH; CDR2 reads LQKENI. The CDR3 is made up of 16 amino acids. The V gene lost 6 bases and the J gene lost 3 bases, with 17 bases spanning the gap. In nucleotides, the CDR3 is TGTGCCAGCTCCCCTAGTCCGGGGTTGTCTAATGAAAAACTGTTTTTT. This translates into CASSPSPGLSNEKLFF.

For this clonotype: This may come from a read error, since a much larger clone is one base off. J is TRBJ2-7 and V is TRBV15; no clear D gene. V lost 0 bases, J lost 6 bases, and 9 bases lay in between. From germline, CDR1 is LNHNV and CDR2 YYDKDF (reference sequence). There are 13 residues in the CDR3. CDR3: CATSRDILSEQYF. CDR3 in DNA: TGTGCCACCAGCAGAGATATACTGAGCGAGCAGTACTTC.

V gene TRBV5-6 combines with J gene TRBJ1-1, with D tentatively TRBD1 (6 bases). Germline values: CDR1 SGHDT, CDR2 YYEEEE. The CDR3 is made up of 14 amino acids. The V end was cut by 0 bases, the J end by 8 bases, with 14 bases between. The chain's CDR3 is CASSLVGAPLEAFF. CDR3 DNA: TGTGCCAGCAGCTTGGTGGGGGCTCCGCTGGAAGCTTTCTTT.

Only a few counts were recorded for this clonotype. This chain connects TRBV5-4 to TRBJ2-2, with 8 bases that match TRBD1. The V gene's germline CDR1 is SGHNT and CDR2 YYREEE (reference sequence). The V segment lost 3 bases and the J segment 4 bases; nucleotides outside the gene matches: 11. The CDR3 totals 17 residues. Here the CDR3 DNA reads TGTGCCAGCAGCTATAGGGGGCAGGGGGCAGGCACCGGGGAGCTGTTTTTT. Its protein is CASSYRGQGAGTGELFF. Combining the CDR3 with reference TRBV5-4 and TRBJ2-2 gives the whole variable domain ETGVTQSPTHLIKTRGQQVTLRCSSQSGHNTVSWYQQALGQGPQFIFQYYREEENGRGNFPPRFSGLQFPNYSSELNVNALELDDSALYLCASSYRGQGAGTGELFFGEGSRLTVL.

A few counts support this clonotype. The rearrangement joins TRBV18 to TRBJ2-2, with 7 bases matching TRBD1. Germline V gene data show CDR1 as KGHSH and CDR2 as LQKENI. This CDR3 has 16 amino acids. Trimming removed 1 base from V and 6 bases from J; junction bases left unmatched: 8. The DNA for the CDR3 is TGTGCCAGCTCACCACGGAGGACAGGCCACGCCGGGGAGCTGTTTTTT. Protein sequence: CASSPRRTGHAGELFF.

The chain links TRBV5-1 to TRBJ2-5; 12 nucleotides align to TRBD2. J lost 0 bases, V lost 5 bases, and 8 bases had no gene match. Looked up from germline, CDR1 is SGHRS and CDR2 is YFSETQ. The CDR3 loop spans 17 amino acids. The CDR3 region is CASSVASGGGYQETQYF. The CDR3 DNA reads TGCGCCAGCAGTGTGGCTAGCGGGGGGGGGTACCAAGAGACCCAGTACTTC.